The sequence of this TCR beta chain was determined in a study of Graves' ophthalmopathy and Graves' hyperthyroidism. Study details: Stable hyperthyroidism was defined by absence of ophthalmopathy within 18 months of follow-up.

General observations from the study: The model's ophthalmopathy progression predictions had roughly 71% sensitivity and 72.22% specificity. In blood appeared most of the expanded thyroid clonotypes whose frequency exceeded 0.001.

Other autoimmune diseases, uncontrolled infections, pregnancy and lactation each led to patient exclusion. As the template, RNA transcripts were used to amplify TCR beta CDR3 regions. HTBI-primed first-round RT-PCR preceded second-round multiplex PCR. TCRdb re-derived calls from the multiplex PCR reads in MiXCR, one entry per CDR3 protein. The table includes 1 million to 1.3 million distinct CDR3 sequences, about two fifths detected once. With 7 bases removed from V and 6 bases from J, the gap between germline ends came to 12 bases. The V gene's germline CDR1 is SQVTM and CDR2 ANQGSEA. The CDR3 spans 11 residues. With respect to this clonotype: Its antigen is unidentified. A much larger clone is a single base away; this may be a read error.

Sequenced sample: peripheral blood or thyroid tissue (not recorded which). The sequence was obtained from an adult man with Graves' hyperthyroidism. This chain connects TRBV29-1 to TRBJ1-1; tentatively, D is TRBD1 (5 bases). The CDR3 loop reads CSALWGAEAFF. The DNA of the CDR3 is TGCAGCGCCCTGTGGGGGGCTGAAGCTTTCTTT.